Each of the 28 T cell receptor beta chains below was sequenced from the same sample in a study of Graves' ophthalmopathy and Graves' hyperthyroidism. RNA transcripts were the template, and TCR beta CDR3 regions were amplified from them. HTBI primers primed a first-round RT-PCR, and a second-round multiplex PCR followed. MiXCR, applied by TCRdb to the multiplex PCR reads, yields one record per CDR3 protein. The sample carries approximately 480,000 distinct CDR3 sequences, approximately 15% recorded once. Sequencing was carried out using blood. These receptors all stem from a woman aged 25-40 years with Graves' ophthalmopathy.

This clonotype was counted at least ten times. V is TRBV7-9 and J is TRBJ1-5, with D possibly TRBD1 on 6 matching bases. V was shortened by 5 bases and J by 0 bases, with 11 bases between the two germline ends. The CDR3 extends over 15 amino acids. From germline, CDR1 is SEHNR and CDR2 FQNEAQ (reference sequence). The CDR3 DNA follows: TGTGCCAGCAGCCGGGACACCCATAGCAATCAGCCCCAGCATTTT. This sequence encodes CASSRDTHSNQPQHF.

J is TRBJ2-3 and V is TRBV30; TRBD1 aligns across 7 bases. The V gene's germline CDR1 is GTSNPN and CDR2 SVGIG (reference sequence). The J segment lost 2 bases and the V segment lost 1 base, leaving 12 bases of the junction unmatched. The CDR3 consists of 17 residues. In DNA, the CDR3 is TGTGCCTGGAGTGCCGCGAGGGGGCTAACCATCACAGATACGCAGTATTTT. Its protein product is CAWSAARGLTITDTQYF.

This clonotype was detected a few times. V and J are TRBV30 and TRBJ2-7, with D possibly being TRBD1 (5 bases). This CDR3 spans 15 amino acids. CDR1 is GTSNPN, CDR2 SVGIG, per germline (reference sequence). The ends were cut back, 2 bases at V and 2 bases at J, with 16 bases in the middle. The DNA of the CDR3 is TGTGCCTGGAGTCCCGGGCAGGGCTTAACCTACGAGCAGTACTTC. As protein: CAWSPGQGLTYEQYF.

This chain uses TRBV7-9 with TRBJ2-5; unclear D gene. Per germline, CDR1 SEHNR and CDR2 FQNEAQ (reference sequence). The CDR3 is 15 amino acids. The V and J ends lost 2 bases and 5 bases respectively, with 15 bases between them. The CDR3 loop reads CASSLPRAHRETQYF. The CDR3 DNA sequence: TGTGCCAGCAGCTTACCCCGAGCCCATCGGGAGACCCAGTACTTC.

This clonotype was found many times. The chain couples TRBV20-1 to TRBJ2-4; TRBD1 or TRBD2 may be the D gene (6 bases each). The V gene's germline CDR1 is DFQATT and CDR2 SNEGSKA (reference sequence). V gave up 5 bases and J gave up 10 bases, with 15 bases separating them. This CDR3 has 12 amino acids. CDR3 amino acids: CSACGTPPIQYF. The CDR3 region has the DNA TGCAGTGCTTGCGGGACACCGCCGATTCAGTACTTC.

This clonotype came up a few times. The V call is TRBV11-1, the J call TRBJ2-7; either TRBD1 or TRBD2 may fit D (7 bases each). Germline CDR1 SGHAT, CDR2 FQDESV (reference sequence). The V gene lost 2 bases and the J gene lost 4 bases, with 24 bases spanning the gap. The CDR3 is made up of 18 amino acids. The CDR3 is CASSLWPRGGRIPYEQYF. The DNA of the CDR3 is TGTGCCAGCAGCTTATGGCCCAGGGGGGGGCGAATACCATACGAGCAGTACTTC.

In its sample, this clonotype was seen many times. The J gene is TRBJ2-4, the V gene TRBV6-1, with D perhaps given as TRBD1 or TRBD2 (6 bases each). The CDR3 totals 15 residues. V lost 4 bases to trimming and J lost 0 bases, with 10 bases between them. CDR1 MNHNS and CDR2 SASEGT come from the germline V gene. The CDR3 sequence is CASSGGAVAKNIQYF. CDR3 coding DNA: TGTGCCAGCAGTGGGGGGGCGGTAGCCAAAAACATTCAGTACTTC.

This rearrangement joins TRBV7-8 to TRBJ2-7; D may be TRBD1 (5 bases). The germline CDR1 and CDR2 sequences are SGHVS and FQNEAQ. CDR3 length: 12 residues. The V gene lost 2 bases and the J gene lost 6 bases, with 8 bases spanning the gap. In DNA form, the CDR3 reads TGTGCCAGCAGCTTACTTGGGGCCGAGCAGTACTTC. Its protein is CASSLLGAEQYF.

This clonotype was picked up many times. The rearrangement links TRBV20-1 to TRBJ2-7, with TRBD1 matching 9 bases. Germline V gives CDR1 DFQATT, CDR2 SNEGSKA (reference sequence). This CDR3 has 12 residues. J was trimmed by 3 bases and V by 7 bases; bases with no gene match: 4. The CDR3 here is CSGGDRVYEQYF. The CDR3 nucleotides are TGCAGTGGGGGGGACAGGGTCTACGAGCAGTACTTC.

This clonotype showed up many times. The chain recombines TRBV7-2 with TRBJ1-5; 9 bases fit TRBD1. Germline-derived CDR1 and CDR2 are SGHTA and FQGNSA. J gave up 7 bases and V 5 bases, and 6 bases lay outside the gene matches. The CDR3 has 14 residues. CDR3 coding DNA: TGTGCCAGCAGCCCCGGGACAGGGCCCCAGCCCCAGCATTTT. Its protein is CASSPGTGPQPQHF. Full variable domain (missing parts from reference TRBV7-2 and TRBJ1-5): GAGVSQSPSNKVTEKGKDVELRCDPISGHTALYWYRQSLGQGLEFLIYFQGNSAPDKSGLPSDRFSAERTGGSVSTLTIQRTQQEDSAVYLCASSPGTGPQPQHFGDGTRLSIL.

This clonotype was recorded many times. The chain joins TRBV10-1 to TRBJ2-7, with 13 bases identical to TRBD2. The V and J ends lost 8 bases and 6 bases, in that order; junction bases with no gene match: 7. This CDR3 has 14 residues. Germline values: CDR1 WNHNN, CDR2 SYGVQD (reference sequence). DNA for the CDR3: TGCGCCAGCTCAAGGACTAGCGGGAGCACCGAGCAGTACTTC. The encoded protein is CASSRTSGSTEQYF.

This clonotype was detected ten times or more. This chain links TRBV19 with TRBJ1-1; TRBD1 might be the D (5 bases). The V gene lost 6 bases and the J gene lost 10 bases, with 18 bases spanning the gap. The CDR3 is 13 residues long. Germline values: CDR1 LNHDA, CDR2 SQIVND (reference sequence). This chain's CDR3 is CASSHGGETRAFF. The CDR3 DNA reads as TGTGCCAGTAGCCACGGGGGTGAAACCCGAGCTTTCTTT. Using reference TRBV19 and TRBJ1-1 for the parts outside the CDR3, the full variable domain is DGGITQSPKYLFRKEGQNVTLSCEQNLNHDAMYWYRQDPGQGLRLIYYSQIVNDFQKGDIAEGYSVSREKKESFPLTVTSAQKNPTAFYLCASSHGGETRAFFGQGTRLTVV.

This clonotype was found many times. The chain employs TRBV19 and TRBJ1-1, with a weak D call TRBD1 (6 bases). This CDR3 contains 14 residues. Germline V gene sequence: CDR1 LNHDA, CDR2 SQIVND (reference sequence). Trimming removed 6 bases at V and 4 bases at J, with 15 bases between. In nucleotides, the CDR3 is TGTGCCAGTAGCCAGAGGGGGGAGGGCACTGAAGCTTTCTTT. Translating gives CASSQRGEGTEAFF.

The gene calls are TRBV27 and TRBJ2-7; a weak D match, TRBD1 (5 bases). Germline V lookup: CDR1 MNHEY, CDR2 SMNVEV (reference sequence). V dropped 5 bases and J dropped 2 bases, with 7 bases sitting between them. The CDR3 spans 12 residues. This chain's CDR3 is CASSGAPYEQYF. The CDR3 bases are TGTGCCAGCAGTGGGGCACCCTACGAGCAGTACTTC.

V gene TRBV5-1 combines with J gene TRBJ2-2; no clear D gene. The CDR3 has 19 residues. Trimming removed 3 bases from V and 2 bases from J, with 23 bases in between. Germline CDR1 and CDR2: SGHRS and YFSETQ. Here the CDR3 DNA reads TGCGCCAGCAGCTCCCGGCTCTCGGGTCACTTAGTTAACACCGGGGAGCTGTTTTTT. This encodes CASSSRLSGHLVNTGELFF.

This clonotype came up many times. This chain uses TRBV12-3 or TRBV12-4 with TRBJ1-2; a possible D gene is TRBD1 (6 bases). This CDR3 has 14 residues. The V gene lost 6 bases and the J gene lost 2 bases, with 13 bases spanning the gap. CDR3 sequence reads: CASRPTGRNYGYTF. Written as DNA, the CDR3 is TGTGCCAGCAGGCCTACAGGGAGGAACTATGGCTACACCTTC.

Points on this clonotype: A much larger clone lies one base from this, so it may be a read error. V and J are TRBV5-1 and TRBJ2-4, with D tentatively TRBD1 or TRBD2 (5 bases each). This CDR3 has 15 amino acids. Germline V gives CDR1 SGHRS, CDR2 YFSETQ. CDR3 nucleotide sequence: TGCGCCAGCAGTACAGGAGACGGGGCCAAAAACATTAAGTACTTC. Protein product: CASSTGDGAKNIKYF.

There are many counts of this clonotype. The chain carries TRBV5-1 and TRBJ2-7; D is unresolved. The germline V gene has CDR1 SGHRS and CDR2 YFSETQ. Trimming took 0 bases from V and 3 from J, leaving 13 bases between them. The CDR3 runs to 15 residues. CDR3 sequence (DNA): TGCGCCAGCAGCTTGGGAAGAACCGTTCACTACGAGCAGTACTTC. Its translation: CASSLGRTVHYEQYF.

In this sample, this clonotype turned up many times. This chain uses TRBV28 with TRBJ1-5; maybe TRBD1 (5 bases). V dropped 3 bases and J dropped 0 bases, with 9 bases sitting between them. In germline, CDR1 is MDHEN, CDR2 SYDVKM. This CDR3 is 15 amino acids long. The CDR3 region is CASSFEGRSNQPQHF. DNA for the CDR3: TGTGCCAGCAGTTTTGAGGGACGTAGCAATCAGCCCCAGCATTTT.

This clonotype was found many times. The chain uses TRBV4-1 and TRBJ1-2; D gene uncertain. The germline V gene has CDR1 MGHRA and CDR2 YSYEKL. Trimming cost V 4 bases and J 6 bases, with 15 bases left between them. There are 14 residues in the CDR3. The CDR3 is CASSPPLGSHGYTF. The CDR3 coding sequence is TGCGCCAGCAGCCCTCCCTTGGGGAGCCATGGCTACACCTTC.

This clonotype was detected a few times. V gene TRBV29-1 combines with J gene TRBJ2-5; 8 bases align to TRBD1. The CDR3 totals 14 residues. The ends lost 0 bases at V and 9 bases at J; junction bases unmatched: 9. The germline V gene has CDR1 SQVTM and CDR2 ANQGSEA. This CDR3 reads CSVEEPGQGLAQYF. CDR3 sequence (DNA): TGCAGCGTTGAAGAACCTGGACAGGGTCTGGCCCAGTACTTC.

This clonotype has ten or more counts. The V call is TRBV28, the J call TRBJ2-7; no clear D gene. The germline V gene encodes CDR1 MDHEN and CDR2 SYDVKM. The V end lost 6 bases, the J end lost 5 bases, and 8 bases lay between the germline ends. This CDR3 contains 11 residues. CDR3 DNA sequence: TGTGCCAGCAGCCGGCCACACGAGCAGTACTTC. This codes for CASSRPHEQYF.

This clonotype was counted many times. The chain employs TRBV2 and TRBJ1-1; D is possibly TRBD1 (5 bases). Germline loops: CDR1 SNHLY, CDR2 FYNNEI. The CDR3 has 15 residues. Trimming left V 5 bases short and J 11 bases short, with 24 bases between. CDR3 loop: CASSTGTVRSGGAFF. For the CDR3, the DNA is TGTGCCAGCAGTACCGGGACGGTGAGGTCGGGGGGGGCTTTCTTT.

This clonotype came up a few times. This may be a read error: a much more frequent sequence differs by one nucleotide. The chain recombines TRBV12-3 or TRBV12-4 with TRBJ1-1; 9 bases line up with TRBD1. Losses at the gene ends were 6 bases for V and 5 bases for J; bases not matched to a gene: 10. This CDR3 spans 15 amino acids. The CDR3 DNA follows: TGTGCCAGCAGCTATACTATCGGACAGGGGACTGAAGCTTTCTTT. Protein: CASSYTIGQGTEAFF.

This chain links TRBV12-3 or TRBV12-4 with TRBJ1-1; a weak D match, TRBD1 (6 bases). V was cut by 1 base and J by 6 bases, with 15 bases left in between. The CDR3 totals 15 residues. The CDR3, as DNA: TGTGCCAGCAGTTTAGAGGCAGGGGATTTCGCTGAAGCTTTCTTT. This sequence encodes CASSLEAGDFAEAFF.

The V call is TRBV12-3 or TRBV12-4, the J call TRBJ1-2, with D perhaps matching TRBD1 (6 bases). Deletions cut 6 bases from V and 8 bases from J, with 16 bases between. This CDR3 contains 13 residues. CDR3 DNA: TGTGCCAGCAGAAACAGGGTTTTTGGGGGCTACACCTTC. The encoded protein is CASRNRVFGGYTF.

This clonotype was detected ten times or more. The chain links TRBV24-1 to TRBJ2-2; D ambiguous. Germline V gene sequence: CDR1 KGHDR, CDR2 SFDVKD. Trimming cost V 6 bases and J 6 bases, with 10 bases left between them. CDR3 length equals 13 residues. DNA of the CDR3: TGTGCCACCAGTATAGGCGGTGCCGGGGAGCTGTTTTTT. Its translation is CATSIGGAGELFF.

This clonotype has ten or more counts. The chain combines TRBV28 with TRBJ1-1, with D uncertain. V dropped 4 bases and J dropped 6 bases, with 27 bases sitting between them. The CDR3 covers 18 residues. The germline CDR1 and CDR2 sequences are MDHEN and SYDVKM. The CDR3 protein is CASSSLDPVKVVGAEAFF. CDR3 bases: TGTGCCAGCAGTTCCCTGGATCCGGTGAAGGTCGTTGGGGCTGAAGCTTTCTTT.